This TCR beta chain was retrieved from a study of T cell changes during pregnancy in multiple sclerosis. Measured with immunoSEQ multiplex PCR; TCRdb has only the in-frame clones, and not every one. The sample includes 15,000 or so clones, about 87% seen only once; the top ten take over 7%. This specimen was CD8+ T cells from peripheral blood mononuclear cells, taken in the second trimester of pregnancy. This clonotype was obtained from a female donor in good health, enrolled as a control in a pregnancy study.

The CDR3 DNA follows: TGTGCCAGCAGCCTCGGACAGGGATGGACTGAAGCTTTCTTT. Translation gives CASSLGQGWTEAFF. The chain recombines TRBV13 with TRBJ1-1; 8 bases line up with TRBD1. CDR3 length: 14 amino acids. Germline V gene data show CDR1 as PRHDT and CDR2 as FYEKMQ (reference sequence). After removal of 5 bases from V and 5 bases from J, the junction contained 7 bases not matched to a gene.